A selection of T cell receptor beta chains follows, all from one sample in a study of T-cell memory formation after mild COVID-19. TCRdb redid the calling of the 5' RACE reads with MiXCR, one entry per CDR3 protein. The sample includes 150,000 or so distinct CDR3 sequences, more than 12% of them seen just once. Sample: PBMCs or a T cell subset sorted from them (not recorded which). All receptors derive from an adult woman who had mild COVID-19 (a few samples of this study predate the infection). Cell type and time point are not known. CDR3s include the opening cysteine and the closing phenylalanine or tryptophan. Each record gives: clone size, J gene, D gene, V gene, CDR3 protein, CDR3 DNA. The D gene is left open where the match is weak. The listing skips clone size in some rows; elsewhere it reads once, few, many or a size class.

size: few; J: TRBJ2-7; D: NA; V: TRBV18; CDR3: CASSPGAGGRSEQYF; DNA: TGTGCCAGCTCACCGGGAGCAGGAGGCCGGTCCGAGCAGTACTTC
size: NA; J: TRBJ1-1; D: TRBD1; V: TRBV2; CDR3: CASRGTGGNTEAFF; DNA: TGTGCCAGCAGGGGGACAGGGGGGAACACTGAAGCTTTCTTT
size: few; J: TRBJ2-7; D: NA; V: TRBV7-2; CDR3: CASSSPAGTSYEQYF; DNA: TGTGCCAGCAGCTCCCCGGCCGGGACCTCATACGAGCAGTACTTC
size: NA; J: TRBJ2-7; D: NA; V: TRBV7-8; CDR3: CASSPRSRETYEQYF; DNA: TGTGCCAGCAGCCCCCGGAGTAGGGAGACTTACGAGCAGTACTTC
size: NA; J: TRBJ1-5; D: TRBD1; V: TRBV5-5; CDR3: CASSSGQVNQPQHF; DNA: TGTGCCAGCAGCTCGGGACAGGTCAATCAGCCCCAGCATTTT
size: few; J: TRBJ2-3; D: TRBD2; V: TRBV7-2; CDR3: CAGTRILALRESRDTQYF; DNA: TGTGCCGGAACCAGAATTCTAGCGTTGCGGGAGAGTAGAGATACGCAGTATTTT
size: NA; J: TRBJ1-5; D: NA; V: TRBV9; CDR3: CASSVGDGGNQPQHF; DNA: TGTGCCAGCAGCGTAGGGGACGGGGGCAATCAGCCCCAGCATTTT
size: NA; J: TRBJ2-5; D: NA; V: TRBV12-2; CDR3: CASPPVSSGIKETQYF; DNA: TGTGCAAGCCCGCCGGTTTCTAGCGGGATTAAAGAGACCCAGTACTTC
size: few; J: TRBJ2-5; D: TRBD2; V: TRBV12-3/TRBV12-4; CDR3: CASRGTSGQETQYF; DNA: TGTGCCAGCAGAGGGACTAGCGGCCAAGAGACCCAGTACTTC
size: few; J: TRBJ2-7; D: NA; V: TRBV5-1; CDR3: CASSLRDPTYEQYF; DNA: TGCGCCAGCAGCTTGCGGGATCCCACCTACGAGCAGTACTTC
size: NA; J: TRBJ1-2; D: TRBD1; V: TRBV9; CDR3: CASSPEGQNHYGYTF; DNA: TGTGCCAGCAGCCCAGAGGGACAGAACCACTATGGCTACACCTTC
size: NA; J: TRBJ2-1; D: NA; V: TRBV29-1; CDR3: CSAASRGRLGGSYNEQFF; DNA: TGCAGCGCCGCCTCTCGAGGCAGACTAGGGGGCTCCTACAATGAGCAGTTCTTC
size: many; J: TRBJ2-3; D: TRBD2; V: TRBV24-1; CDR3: CATSDPARLAGAPDTQYF; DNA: TGTGCCACCAGTGATCCTGCAAGACTAGCGGGGGCCCCAGATACGCAGTATTTT
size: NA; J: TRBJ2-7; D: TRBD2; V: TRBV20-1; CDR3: CSASWRGAYEQYF; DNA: TGCAGTGCTAGTTGGCGGGGGGCCTACGAGCAGTACTTC
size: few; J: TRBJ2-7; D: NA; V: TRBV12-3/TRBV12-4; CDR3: CASSFAGYEQYF; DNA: TGTGCCAGCAGTTTCGCAGGGTACGAGCAGTACTTC
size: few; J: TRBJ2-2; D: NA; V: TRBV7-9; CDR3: CASSRGGYTGELFF; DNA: TGTGCCAGCAGCCGCGGGGGCTACACCGGGGAGCTGTTTTTT
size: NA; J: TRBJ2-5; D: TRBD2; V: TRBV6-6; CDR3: CASSRSGTSGQETQYF; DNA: TGTGCCAGCAGTCGCTCCGGGACTAGCGGCCAAGAGACCCAGTACTTC
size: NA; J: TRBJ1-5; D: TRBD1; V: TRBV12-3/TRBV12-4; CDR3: CASSLTGEAAQPQHF; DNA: TGTGCCAGCAGTTTGACAGGGGAGGCAGCTCAGCCCCAGCATTTT
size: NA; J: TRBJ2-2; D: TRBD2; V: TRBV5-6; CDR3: CASSLSISGVNTGELFF; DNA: TGTGCCAGCAGCTTGTCTATTAGCGGGGTGAACACCGGGGAGCTGTTTTTT
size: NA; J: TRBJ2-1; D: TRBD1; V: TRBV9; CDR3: CASRSRQGQYNEQFF; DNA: TGTGCCAGCAGATCCCGACAGGGACAATACAATGAGCAGTTCTTC
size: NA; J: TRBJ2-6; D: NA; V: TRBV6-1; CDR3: CASSEQSSGANVLTF; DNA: TGTGCCAGCAGTGAGCAGTCCTCTGGGGCCAACGTCCTGACTTTC
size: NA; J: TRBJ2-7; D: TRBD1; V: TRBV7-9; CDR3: CASSYWDRGEEQYF; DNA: TGTGCCAGCAGCTATTGGGACAGGGGGGAAGAGCAGTACTTC
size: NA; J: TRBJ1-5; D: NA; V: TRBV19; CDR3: CASSQTYSNQPQHF; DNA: TGTGCCAGTAGTCAAACTTATAGCAATCAGCCCCAGCATTTT
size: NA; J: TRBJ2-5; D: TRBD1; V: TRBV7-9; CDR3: CASSPRQDRGETQYF; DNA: TGTGCCAGCAGCCCCCGACAGGACAGGGGAGAGACCCAGTACTTC
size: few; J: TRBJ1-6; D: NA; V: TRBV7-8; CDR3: CASSLGPESSYNSPLHF; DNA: TGTGCCAGCAGCTTAGGTCCAGAGAGCTCCTATAATTCACCCCTCCACTTT
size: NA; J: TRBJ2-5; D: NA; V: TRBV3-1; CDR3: CASSQDVLSEETQYF; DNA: TGTGCCAGCAGCCAAGATGTTCTTAGTGAGGAGACCCAGTACTTC
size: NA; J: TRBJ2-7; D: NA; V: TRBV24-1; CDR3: CATSDSRTRVDEQYF; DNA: TGTGCCACCAGTGACTCTCGGACCAGGGTGGACGAGCAGTACTTC
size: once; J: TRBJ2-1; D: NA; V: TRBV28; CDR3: CATDMRHYNEQFF; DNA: TGTGCAACTGACATGAGACATTACAATGAGCAGTTCTTC
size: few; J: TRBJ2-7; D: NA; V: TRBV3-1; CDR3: CASSQETSRYEQYF; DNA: TGTGCCAGCAGCCAAGAGACTAGTCGCTACGAGCAGTACTTC
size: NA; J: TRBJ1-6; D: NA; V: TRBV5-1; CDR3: CASSSRADGNSPLHF; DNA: TGCGCCAGCAGCTCGAGGGCAGATGGTAATTCACCCCTCCACTTT
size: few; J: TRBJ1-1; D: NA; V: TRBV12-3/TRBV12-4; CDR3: CASSFDSLNTEAFF; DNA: TGTGCCAGCAGCTTTGACAGCTTAAACACTGAAGCTTTCTTT
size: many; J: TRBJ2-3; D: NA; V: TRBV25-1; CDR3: CASSERGEASTDTQYF; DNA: TGTGCCAGCAGTGAAAGGGGGGAAGCAAGCACAGATACGCAGTATTTT
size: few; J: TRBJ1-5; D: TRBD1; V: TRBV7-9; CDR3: CASSLKGGDQPQHF; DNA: TGTGCCAGCAGCTTAAAAGGGGGCGATCAGCCCCAGCATTTT
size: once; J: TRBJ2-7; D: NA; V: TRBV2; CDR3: CASSERETVSYEQYF; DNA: TGTGCCAGCAGTGAGAGGGAGACGGTCTCCTACGAGCAGTACTTC
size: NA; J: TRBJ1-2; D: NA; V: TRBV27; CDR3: CASSLSEGNGYTF; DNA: TGTGCCAGCAGTTTATCGGAGGGAAACGGCTACACCTTC
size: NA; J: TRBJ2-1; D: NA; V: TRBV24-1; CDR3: CATSDFQGSSYNEQFF; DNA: TGTGCCACCAGTGATTTTCAGGGCAGTTCCTACAATGAGCAGTTCTTC
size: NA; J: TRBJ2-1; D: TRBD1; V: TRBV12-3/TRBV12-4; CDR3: CASSHRQGTALSEQFF; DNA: TGTGCCAGCAGCCACAGACAGGGGACAGCGCTATCTGAGCAGTTCTTC
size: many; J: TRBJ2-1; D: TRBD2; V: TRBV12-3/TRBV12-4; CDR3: CASRGLAGHYNEQFF; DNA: TGTGCCAGCAGGGGACTAGCGGGGCACTACAATGAGCAGTTCTTC
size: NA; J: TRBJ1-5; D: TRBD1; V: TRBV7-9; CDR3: CASSWDSSNQPQHF; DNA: TGTGCCAGCAGCTGGGACAGCTCCAATCAGCCCCAGCATTTT
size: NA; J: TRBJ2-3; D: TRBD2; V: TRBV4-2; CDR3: CASSPLAGGPRDTQYF; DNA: TGTGCCAGCAGCCCATTAGCGGGGGGGCCTCGGGATACGCAGTATTTT
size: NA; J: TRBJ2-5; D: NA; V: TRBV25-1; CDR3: CASSEKEGQETQYF; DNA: TGTGCCAGCAGTGAAAAAGAGGGACAAGAGACCCAGTACTTC
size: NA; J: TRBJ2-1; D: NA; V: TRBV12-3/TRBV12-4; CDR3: CASSNRDRPDNEQFF; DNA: TGTGCCAGCAGCAACCGGGACCGCCCGGACAATGAGCAGTTCTTC
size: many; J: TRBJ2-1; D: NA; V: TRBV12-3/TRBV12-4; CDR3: CASLGQDYNEQFF; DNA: TGTGCCAGCTTGGGGCAGGATTACAATGAGCAGTTCTTC
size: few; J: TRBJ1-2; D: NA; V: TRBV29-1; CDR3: CSVGQRNYGYTF; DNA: TGCAGCGTTGGCCAGCGTAACTATGGCTACACCTTC
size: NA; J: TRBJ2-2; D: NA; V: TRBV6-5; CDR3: CASSYSNSGTGYTGELFF; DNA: TGTGCCAGCAGTTACTCGAATTCCGGGACGGGGTACACCGGGGAGCTGTTTTTT